Presented here are 30 T cell receptor beta chains from one specimen sequenced in a study of graft-versus-host responses after intestinal transplantation. Antigens for these TCRs are unknown. Method: immunoSEQ multiplex PCR; TCRdb's copy keeps in-frame clones and lacks some. The data contain 100,000 to 110,000 clones, roughly 84% of them singletons. The specimen comprised unstimulated CD4+ T cells sorted from spleen or lymph node cells, sampled before transplant. These receptors were collected from a human donor who was the organ donor for an intestinal transplant.

The chain is built from TRBV6-5 and TRBJ1-3; no clear D. V lost 6 bases to trimming and J lost 3 bases, with 6 bases between them. The CDR3 contains 12 residues. Germline V gives CDR1 MNHEY, CDR2 SVGAGI. The CDR3: CASRTGGNTIYF. CDR3 DNA sequence: TGTGCCAGCAGGACGGGTGGAAACACCATATATTTT.

This clone was seen once. This chain links TRBV4-1 with TRBJ1-2; a possible D gene is TRBD1 (6 bases). Trimming removed 6 bases from V and 2 bases from J, with 22 bases in between. CDR3 length: 17 amino acids. Per the germline V gene, CDR1 is MGHRA and CDR2 is YSYEKL. The CDR3 is CASRPDADRLINYGYTF. CDR3 nucleotides: TGCGCCAGCAGACCGGACGCGGACAGACTCATCAACTATGGCTACACCTTC.

A few counts support this clone. This chain joins TRBV5-6 and TRBJ1-2, with a weak D call TRBD1 (5 bases). The CDR3 consists of 11 residues. CDR1 SGHDT and CDR2 YYEEEE come from the germline V gene. Trimming cost V 10 bases and J 8 bases, with 15 bases left between them. For the CDR3, the DNA is TGTGCCTCCAGTGGGGGTGAAGGCTACACCTTC. Its protein is CASSGGEGYTF.

The chain has TRBV6-5 and TRBJ2-7, with 12 positions matching TRBD1. The CDR3 covers 13 residues. V lost 9 bases to trimming and J lost 5 bases; unmatched junction nucleotides: 5. Germline V CDR1 and CDR2: MNHEY, SVGAGI. This CDR3 reads CASKGTGGNEQYF. CDR3 DNA sequence: TGTGCCAGTAAGGGGACAGGGGGCAACGAGCAGTACTTC.

The rearrangement uses TRBV6-5 and TRBJ2-5; possible D gene TRBD2, 5 bases. This CDR3 comprises 12 residues. V lost 6 bases and J 7 bases, leaving 12 bases between the germline ends. Germline V gives CDR1 MNHEY, CDR2 SVGAGI. CDR3 loop: CASRLSRGTQYF. The CDR3 DNA reads TGTGCCAGCAGACTGTCTCGGGGGACCCAGTACTTC.

V gene TRBV18 combines with J gene TRBJ2-2, with 16 positions matching TRBD2. The CDR3 consists of 18 residues. The J segment lost 6 bases and the V segment lost 3 bases, leaving 7 bases of the junction unmatched. Per the germline V gene, CDR1 is KGHSH and CDR2 is LQKENI. The CDR3 loop reads CASSPGTSGGVTAGELFF. The CDR3 DNA is TGTGCCAGCTCACCCGGGACTAGCGGGGGGGTAACGGCCGGGGAGCTGTTTTTT.

This chain uses TRBV5-1 with TRBJ2-1, with 9 bases matching TRBD2. Germline values: CDR1 SGHRS, CDR2 YFSETQ. V shed 4 bases, J shed 4 bases, and the junction held 6 bases outside the gene matches. CDR3 length equals 15 residues. Here the CDR3 reads CASSGSGGLYNEQFF. CDR3 nucleotides: TGCGCCAGCAGCGGGAGCGGGGGGTTATACAATGAGCAGTTCTTC.

V gene TRBV6-1 combines with J gene TRBJ1-2; the D is unclear. The CDR3 has 13 residues. The V gene's germline CDR1 is MNHNS and CDR2 SASEGT. V dropped 7 bases and J dropped 4 bases, with 13 bases sitting between them. The CDR3 DNA reads as TGTGCCAGCATAGATAACGTTTTCTATGGCTACACCTTC. Translating it yields CASIDNVFYGYTF.

The chain links TRBV10-3 to TRBJ2-2; TRBD1 aligns across 7 bases. Germline V gene sequence: CDR1 ENHRY, CDR2 SYGVKD. V lost 7 bases, J lost 0 bases, and 5 bases stayed unmatched. The CDR3 consists of 15 residues. DNA for the CDR3: TGTGCCATCAAAAGGGACAGTGCGAACACCGGGGAGCTGTTTTTT. Translation: CAIKRDSANTGELFF.

This clone has just one count. The chain couples TRBV19 to TRBJ1-5, with TRBD1 identical over 8 bases. This CDR3 has 13 amino acids. The V gene end was trimmed by 6 bases and the J gene end by 7 bases; junction bases not matched to a gene: 5. Germline V gene lookup returns CDR1 LNHDA and CDR2 SQIVND (reference sequence). CDR3 DNA: TGTGCCAGTAGATCCAGGGGGCAACAGCCCCAGCATTTT. As protein: CASRSRGQQPQHF.

The chain links TRBV4-1 to TRBJ2-1, with 9 bases fitting TRBD2. Germline V gives CDR1 MGHRA, CDR2 YSYEKL. Trimming cost V 1 base and J 4 bases; bases outside gene matches: 5. This CDR3 has 16 residues. The CDR3 DNA follows: TGCGCCAGCAGCCAAGGATTAACTAGCGGGTACAATGAGCAGTTCTTC. It yields the protein CASSQGLTSGYNEQFF.

The gene calls are TRBV7-2 and TRBJ2-1; perhaps TRBD2 as D (6 bases). Germline values: CDR1 SGHTA, CDR2 FQGNSA. CDR3 length equals 13 residues. Trimming took 2 bases from V and 7 from J, leaving 9 bases between them. CDR3 protein: CASSLLRGNEQFF. The DNA of the CDR3 is TGTGCCAGCAGCTTATTGCGGGGTAATGAGCAGTTCTTC.

Turning to this clone: This sample includes further DNA sequences coding for the same CDR3. The CDR3 DNA is TGCGCCAGCAGCTTGGGCGGGGGGTCCTACAATGAGCAGTTCTTC. Amino acid sequence: CASSLGGGSYNEQFF. The V and J genes are TRBV5-1 and TRBJ2-1; 8 positions agree with TRBD2. Germline CDR1 is SGHRS and CDR2 is YFSETQ. The J segment lost 1 base and the V segment lost 0 bases, leaving 0 bases of the junction unmatched. This CDR3 has 15 residues.

The chain carries TRBV5-1 and TRBJ2-3, with TRBD1 matching over 7 bases. The length of the CDR3 is 14 residues. Per germline, CDR1 SGHRS and CDR2 YFSETQ. Trimming took 4 bases from V and 2 from J; bases not matched to a gene: 4. Here the CDR3 DNA reads TGCGCCAGCAGCGAGGGACAGATCACAGATACGCAGTATTTT. Encoded protein: CASSEGQITDTQYF.

This chain links TRBV28 with TRBJ2-3; 10 nucleotides line up with TRBD2. V dropped 5 bases and J dropped 0; count of bases not matched to a gene: 17. CDR1 and CDR2 from the germline V gene are MDHEN and SYDVKM. This CDR3 is 20 amino acids long. The CDR3 reads CASSVRGTSVALSSTDTQYF. The DNA of the CDR3 is TGTGCCAGCAGTGTACGGGGGACTAGCGTTGCTCTTTCTAGCACAGATACGCAGTATTTT.

V and J are TRBV30 and TRBJ1-1; TRBD1 matches at 7 bases. The V gene's germline CDR1 is GTSNPN and CDR2 SVGIG (reference sequence). The ends lost 3 bases at V and 12 bases at J; junction bases unmatched: 13. The CDR3 sequence is 13 residues long. CDR3 sequence: CAWSARTGLKTFF. The CDR3 DNA is TGTGCCTGGAGCGCCAGGACAGGTTTAAAGACTTTCTTT.

The chain has TRBV18 and TRBJ2-1; TRBD1 is a possible D gene (6 bases). Trimming stripped 5 bases from V and 3 bases from J, with 17 bases between. CDR3 size: 16 residues. Germline lookup yields CDR1 KGHSH and CDR2 LQKENI. The DNA of the CDR3 is TGTGCCAGCTCATTAACAGGGTCCTTGGGCTACAATGAGCAGTTCTTC. Protein sequence: CASSLTGSLGYNEQFF.

The chain joins TRBV21-1 to TRBJ1-2; the D call in the table, TRBD1, was not verified against the DNA. TRBV21-1 is termed a pseudogene. The CDR3 totals 16 residues. The CDR3 DNA reads as TGTGCCAGCAACCCAGGGGTGGACAGTTATAACTATGGCTACACCTTC. Its translation is CASNPGVDSYNYGYTF.

V is TRBV7-2 and J is TRBJ2-7, with D hard to call. The CDR3 contains 14 residues. The germline V and J ends were trimmed by 2 bases and 5 bases, with 13 bases remaining between them. CDR1 and CDR2 from the germline V gene are SGHTA and FQGNSA. CDR3 sequence: CASSLSPNRDEQYF. The CDR3 DNA reads as TGTGCCAGCAGCTTATCTCCCAACCGGGACGAGCAGTACTTC.

The sample holds one count of this clone. The V gene is TRBV19, the J gene TRBJ1-1; D remains unclear. This CDR3 has 13 residues. V was cut by 0 bases and J by 1 base, with 3 bases left in between. CDR1 LNHDA and CDR2 SQIVND come from the germline V gene (reference sequence). The CDR3 bases are TGTGCCAGTAGTATAGAAGCGAACACTGAAGCTTTCTTT. As protein: CASSIEANTEAFF.

The chain carries TRBV6-1 and TRBJ2-7; D is undetermined. Trimming stripped 5 bases from V and 3 bases from J, with 11 bases between. The germline V gene encodes CDR1 MNHNS and CDR2 SASEGT. The length of the CDR3 is 13 residues. The CDR3 sequence is CASSPELFYEQYF. DNA for the CDR3: TGTGCCAGCAGTCCAGAGCTATTCTACGAGCAGTACTTC.

The chain is built from TRBV6-5 and TRBJ2-5, with D perhaps TRBD1 or TRBD2 (5 bases each). Trimming took off 11 bases at V and 0 bases at J, with 16 bases between the two ends. CDR3 length: 14 residues. Germline V gene lookup returns CDR1 MNHEY and CDR2 SVGAGI. Here the CDR3 reads CALRAGWYQETQYF. CDR3 nucleotide sequence: TGTGCCTTGAGGGCAGGGTGGTACCAAGAGACCCAGTACTTC.

The chain combines TRBV5-1 with TRBJ2-7; D may be TRBD1 (6 bases). Germline assignment: CDR1 SGHRS and CDR2 YFSETQ. The CDR3 extends over 14 amino acids. V lost 3 bases and J lost 7, with 17 bases in between. The CDR3 region is CASSWEGTSGEQYF. CDR3 nucleotides: TGCGCCAGCAGCTGGGAAGGGACATCAGGGGAGCAGTACTTC.

The CDR3 region has the DNA TGTGCCAGCAGCGTAGACCCCGGATATCAGCCCCAGCATTTT. Translated: CASSVDPGYQPQHF. The chain combines TRBV9 with TRBJ1-5; D unclear. In germline, CDR1 is SGDLS, CDR2 YYNGEE. V lost 0 bases and J lost 5, with 9 bases in between. The CDR3 is 14 amino acids.

The chain has TRBV2 and TRBJ2-4; no reliable D call. There are 14 residues in the CDR3. V was cut by 2 bases and J by 1 base, with 6 bases left in between. Germline CDR1 is SNHLY and CDR2 is FYNNEI. CDR3 coding DNA: TGTGCCAGCAGTGAAAGTGAGGCCAAAAACATTCAGTACTTC. Its translation: CASSESEAKNIQYF. Variable domain in full (rest from reference TRBV2 and TRBJ2-4): EPEVTQTPSHQVTQMGQEVILRCVPISNHLYFYWYRQILGQKVEFLVSFYNNEISEKSEIFDDQFSVERPDGSNFTLKIRSTKLEDSAMYFCASSESEAKNIQYFGAGTRLSVL.

The chain links TRBV4-1 to TRBJ1-2; D is possibly TRBD1 (5 bases). Germline CDR1 is MGHRA and CDR2 is YSYEKL. CDR3 length: 15 residues. V lost 0 bases and J 2 bases, leaving 10 bases between the germline ends. As DNA, the CDR3 is TGCGCCAGCAGCCAAGATCTAGGGGTGAACTATGGCTACACCTTC. Amino acid sequence: CASSQDLGVNYGYTF.

This CDR3 is CASSPSVDTQYF. The CDR3 DNA reads TGTGCCAGCAGCCCCTCGGTAGATACGCAGTATTTT. The V call is TRBV6-1, the J call TRBJ2-3; the D is unclear. Trimming took 6 bases from V and 5 from J, leaving 9 bases between them. This CDR3 has 12 residues. Germline lookup yields CDR1 MNHNS and CDR2 SASEGT.

This chain joins TRBV6-1 and TRBJ2-7; D is possibly TRBD2 (6 bases). Germline V gives CDR1 MNHNS, CDR2 SASEGT. CDR3 size: 13 residues. V lost 8 bases and J lost 3, with 14 bases in between. CDR3 coding DNA: TGTGCCAGCTCCCCGATCGGGGGCTACGAGCAGTACTTC. Its protein is CASSPIGGYEQYF.

A single count supports this clone. The gene calls are TRBV6-1 and TRBJ1-6; the D gene is possibly TRBD1 (6 bases). The germline V gene encodes CDR1 MNHNS and CDR2 SASEGT. V was trimmed by 1 base and J by 3 bases, leaving 13 bases between them. The CDR3 is 17 amino acids. The CDR3 region has the DNA TGTGCCAGCAGTGAAGGGACAGCCGGTTACTATAATTCACCCCTCCACTTT. Protein product: CASSEGTAGYYNSPLHF.

The chain links TRBV7-7 to TRBJ2-2, with a tentative D call TRBD2 (6 bases). The CDR3 loop spans 13 amino acids. V lost 4 bases and J 5 bases, leaving 8 bases between the germline ends. Germline lookup yields CDR1 SSHAT and CDR2 FNYEAQ (reference sequence). CDR3 bases: TGTGCCAGCAGCTCCGGGGGTACCGGGGAGCTGTTTTTT. Residues: CASSSGGTGELFF.